These 9 T cell receptor beta chains came from one sample sequenced in a study of beta chain features in type 1 diabetes. Expressed TCRB transcripts were sequenced after all isolated RNA was converted to cDNA. Libraries were prepared by immunoSEQ multiplex PCR; TCRdb keeps only in-frame clonotypes and omits some of them. Of over 65,000 clones in the sample, approximately 32% were seen once. What was sequenced was stem cell memory CD4+ T cells from blood. All receptors come from a woman between 18 and 29 years old in good health.

This clone appeared a few times. This CDR3 reads CSVVSTGGVTQYF. CDR3 sequence (DNA): TGCAGCGTCGTATCGACTGGGGGCGTTACGCAGTATTTT. The chain is built from TRBV29-1 and TRBJ2-3; possible D gene TRBD1, 6 bases. Trimming removed 6 bases from V and 8 bases from J, with 18 bases in between. Germline assignment: CDR1 SQVTM and CDR2 ANQGSEA. This CDR3 has 13 amino acids.

As for this clone: Other DNA sequences in this sample translate to the same CDR3. V usage is TRBV19 and J usage is TRBJ1-5; TRBD1 matches at 7 bases. Germline loops: CDR1 LNHDA, CDR2 SQIVND (reference sequence). The CDR3 runs 15 residues. V lost 5 bases, J lost 2 bases, and 6 bases stayed unmatched. The CDR3 sequence: CASSPRTGGNQPQHF. The CDR3 DNA follows: TGTGCCAGTAGTCCCCGGACAGGCGGCAATCAGCCCCAGCATTTT.

As DNA, the CDR3 is TGTGCCTGGACTCCGGGGGGCGAGGGTGGCTACACCTTC. As protein: CAWTPGGEGGYTF. The genes are TRBV30 and TRBJ1-2; D is perhaps TRBD1 (6 bases). The CDR3 is 13 residues long. The V end was cut by 4 bases, the J end by 7 bases, with 16 bases between. Germline V gene data show CDR1 as GTSNPN and CDR2 as SVGIG (reference sequence). The variable domain in full, with the rest retrieved from reference TRBV30 and TRBJ1-2, is SQTIHQWPATLVQPVGSPLSLECTVEGTSNPNLYWYRQAAGRGLQLLFYSVGIGQISSEVPQNLSASRPQDRQFILSSKKLLLSDSGFYLCAWTPGGEGGYTFGSGTRLTVV.

There are a few counts of this clone. J is TRBJ2-3 and V is TRBV9; TRBD2 matches at 13 bases. V shed 4 bases and J 1 base; nucleotides not matched to a gene: 3. The CDR3 contains 16 residues. Germline lookup yields CDR1 SGDLS and CDR2 YYNGEE. The CDR3 protein is CASSIGLAGGTDTQYF. The CDR3 region has the DNA TGTGCCAGCAGCATAGGACTAGCGGGAGGCACAGATACGCAGTATTTT.

This rearrangement joins TRBV5-1 to TRBJ2-2; a weak D match, TRBD2 (6 bases). Trimming pared 4 bases from V and 3 bases from J, leaving 16 bases between. The CDR3 length is 16 residues. Germline V gene sequence: CDR1 SGHRS, CDR2 YFSETQ. The DNA for the CDR3 is TGCGCCAGCAGCGCCCGGGACTCGCCTTACACCGGGGAGCTGTTTTTT. It codes for CASSARDSPYTGELFF.

This clone was recorded a few times. The genes are TRBV18 and TRBJ1-2, with D hard to call. Trimming pared 6 bases from V and 1 base from J, leaving 12 bases between. Per germline, CDR1 KGHSH and CDR2 LQKENI. This CDR3 comprises 14 residues. The CDR3 spells CASSPPVLNYGYTF. The CDR3 coding sequence is TGTGCCAGCTCTCCCCCAGTTCTTAACTATGGCTACACCTTC.

The sample holds a few counts of this clone. At one end, the junction sequence differs from germline, possibly due to a read error. The CDR3 region is CASSLAGQYNEQFF. The CDR3 DNA follows: TGTGCTAGCAGCTTAGCGGGACAGTACAATGAGCAGTTCTTC. This sequence joins TRBV7-7 and TRBJ2-1, with D possibly matching TRBD2 (8 bases). The germline gives CDR1 SSHAT, CDR2 FNYEAQ (reference sequence). CDR3 size: 14 residues.

The rearrangement links TRBV6-6 to TRBJ1-5; TRBD1 matches at 8 bases. With 6 bases clipped from V and 0 bases from J, the junction kept 4 bases outside the gene matches. CDR3 size: 15 residues. Germline CDR1 and CDR2: MNHNY and SVGAGI (reference sequence). In DNA form, the CDR3 reads TGTGCCAGCAGCGGACAGGGCAATAGCAATCAGCCCCAGCATTTT. Translating gives CASSGQGNSNQPQHF.

This clone was observed a few times. CDR3 nucleotide sequence: TGTGCCAGCAGCTCCTCTAGCGGACTCCCCAGCTCCTACAATGAGCAGTTCTTC. Its translation is CASSSSSGLPSSYNEQFF. V gene TRBV7-8 combines with J gene TRBJ2-1; 7 bases line up with TRBD2. The length of the CDR3 is 18 residues. J lost 0 bases, V lost 4 bases, and 12 bases had no gene match. CDR1 and CDR2 (germline): SGHVS, FQNEAQ. The complete variable domain, with remaining parts taken from reference TRBV7-8 and TRBJ2-1, reads GAGVSQSPRYKVAKRGQDVALRCDPISGHVSLFWYQQALGQGPEFLTYFQNEAQLDKSGLPSDRFFAERPEGSVSTLKIQRTQQEDSAVYLCASSSSSGLPSSYNEQFFGPGTRLTVL.